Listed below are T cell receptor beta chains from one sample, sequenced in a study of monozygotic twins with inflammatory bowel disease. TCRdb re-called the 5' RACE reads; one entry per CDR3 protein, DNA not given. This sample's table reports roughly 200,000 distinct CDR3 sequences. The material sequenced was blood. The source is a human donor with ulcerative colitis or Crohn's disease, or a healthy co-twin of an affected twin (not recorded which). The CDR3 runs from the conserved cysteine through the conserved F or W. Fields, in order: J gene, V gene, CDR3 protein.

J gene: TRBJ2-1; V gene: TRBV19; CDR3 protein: CASSGLAGVNEQFF
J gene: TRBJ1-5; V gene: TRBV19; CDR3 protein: CASSWDRGSSNQPQHF
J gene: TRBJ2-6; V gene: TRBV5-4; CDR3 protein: CASSGRGANVLTF
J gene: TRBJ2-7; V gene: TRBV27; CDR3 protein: CASSLVTAGGIYEQYF
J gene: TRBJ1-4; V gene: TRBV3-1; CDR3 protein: CASTRHPAEKLFF
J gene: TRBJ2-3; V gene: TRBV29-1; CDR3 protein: CSVARADTQYF
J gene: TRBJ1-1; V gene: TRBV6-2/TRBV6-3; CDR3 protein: CASSYSFNTEAFF
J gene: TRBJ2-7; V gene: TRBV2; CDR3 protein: CASSELWGSPASYEQYF
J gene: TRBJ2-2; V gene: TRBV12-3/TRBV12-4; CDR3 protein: CASRGQGATGELFF
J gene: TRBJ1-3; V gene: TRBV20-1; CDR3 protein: CSAREDGGSGNTIYF
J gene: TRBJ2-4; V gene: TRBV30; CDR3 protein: CAWSVLGLAGGPAKNIQYF
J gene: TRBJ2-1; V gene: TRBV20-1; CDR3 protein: CSGSGALGEFF
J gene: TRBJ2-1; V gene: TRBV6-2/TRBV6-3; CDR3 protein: CASRALLWGTNNEQFF
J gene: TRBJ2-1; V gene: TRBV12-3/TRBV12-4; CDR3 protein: CASSSLGLAGESNRNEQFF
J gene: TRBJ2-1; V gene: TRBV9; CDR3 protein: CASSPQGKAGAPYNEQFF
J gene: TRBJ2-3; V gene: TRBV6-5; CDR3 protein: CASSSRSGDTQYF
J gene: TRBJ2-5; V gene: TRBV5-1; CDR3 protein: CASSLAPETQYF
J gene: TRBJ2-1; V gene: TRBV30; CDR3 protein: CAWSVGTDYNEQFF
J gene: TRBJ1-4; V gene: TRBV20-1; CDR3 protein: CSAPLLGNEKLFF
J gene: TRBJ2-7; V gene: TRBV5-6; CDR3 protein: CASSLAGGPSYEQYF
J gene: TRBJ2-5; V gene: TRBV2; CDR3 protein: CASSELGQGIETQYF
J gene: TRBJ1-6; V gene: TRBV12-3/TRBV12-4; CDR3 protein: CASSSGQYNSPLHF
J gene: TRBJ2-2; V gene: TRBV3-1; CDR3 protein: CASSHAGTGELFF
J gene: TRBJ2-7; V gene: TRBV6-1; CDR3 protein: CASSELLYEQYF
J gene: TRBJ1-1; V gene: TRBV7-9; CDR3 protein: CASSSQTDLNTEAFF
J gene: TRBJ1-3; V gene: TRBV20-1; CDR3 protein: CSARDRAGNTIYF
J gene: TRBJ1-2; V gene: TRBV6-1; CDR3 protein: CASSVVGGDYGYTF
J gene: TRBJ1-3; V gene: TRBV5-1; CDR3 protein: CASSLAGGPTSGNTIYF
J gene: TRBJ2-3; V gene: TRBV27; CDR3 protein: CASSLSGTPSTDTQYF
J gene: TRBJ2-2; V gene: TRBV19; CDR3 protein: CASTDTGELFF
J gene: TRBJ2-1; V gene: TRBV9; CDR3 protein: CASSLRGPPNEQFF
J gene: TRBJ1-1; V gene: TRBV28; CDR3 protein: CASSFRVGHPTEAFF
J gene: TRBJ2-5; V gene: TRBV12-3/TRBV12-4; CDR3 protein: CASSLALGEETQYF
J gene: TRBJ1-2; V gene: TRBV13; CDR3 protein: CASRGWSEGYGYTF
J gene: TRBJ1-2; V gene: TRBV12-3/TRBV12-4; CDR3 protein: CASSPRQGGGYTF
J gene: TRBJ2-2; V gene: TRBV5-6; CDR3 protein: CASSLALFDYSTGELFF
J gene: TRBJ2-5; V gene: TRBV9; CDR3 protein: CASSRIPGLGETQYF
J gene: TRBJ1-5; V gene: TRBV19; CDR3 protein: CASSPQQGLSNQPQHF
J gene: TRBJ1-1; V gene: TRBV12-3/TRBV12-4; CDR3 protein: CASRLMQGNTEAFF
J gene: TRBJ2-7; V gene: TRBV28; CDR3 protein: CASSSSGGHLNYEQYF
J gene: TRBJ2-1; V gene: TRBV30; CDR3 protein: CAWRPRGPRNEQFF
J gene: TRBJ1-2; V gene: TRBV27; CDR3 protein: CASSLMGPSQQATAAGYGYTF
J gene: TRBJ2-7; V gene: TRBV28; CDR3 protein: CASSLLGLGEQYF
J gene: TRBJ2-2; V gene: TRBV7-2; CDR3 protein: CASSLSPNTGELFF
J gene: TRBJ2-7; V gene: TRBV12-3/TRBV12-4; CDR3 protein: CASSLREGSYEQYF
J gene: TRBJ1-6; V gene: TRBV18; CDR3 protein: CASSPGTGRGSPLHF
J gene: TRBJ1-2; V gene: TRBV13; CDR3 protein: CASSFNQGQEAYGYTF
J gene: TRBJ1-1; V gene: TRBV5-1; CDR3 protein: CASRWGRMNTEAFF
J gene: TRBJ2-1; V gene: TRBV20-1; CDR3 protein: CSARDPRAREQFF
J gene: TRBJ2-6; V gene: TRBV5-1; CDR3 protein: CASSYGGRSGANVLTF
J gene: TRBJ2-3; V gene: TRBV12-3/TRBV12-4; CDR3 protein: CASSLAGNTDTQYF
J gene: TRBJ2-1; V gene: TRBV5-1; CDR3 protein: CASRRLADEQFF
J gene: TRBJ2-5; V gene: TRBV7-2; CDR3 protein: CASSLANQGGQETQYF
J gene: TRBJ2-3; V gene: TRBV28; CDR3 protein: CASSLIWQTSGSPLTDTQYF
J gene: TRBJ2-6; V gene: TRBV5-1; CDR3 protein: CASSPRQGRTNSGANVLTF
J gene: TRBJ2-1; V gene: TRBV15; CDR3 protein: CATSRDGGGSYNEQFF
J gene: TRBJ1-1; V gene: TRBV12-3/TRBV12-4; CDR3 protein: CASSPVSLNTEAFF
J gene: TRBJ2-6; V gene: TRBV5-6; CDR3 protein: CASSRDREERWTGSGANVLTF
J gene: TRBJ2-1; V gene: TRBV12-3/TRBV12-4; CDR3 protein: CASVGLEYYNEQFF
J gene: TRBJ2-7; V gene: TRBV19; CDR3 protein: CASSIGLGLDGYEQYF